The sequence of this TCR beta chain was determined in a study of blood T cell repertoires in COVID-19. Study-level background: Spain, Italy and the United States supplied samples that represented acute and convalescent COVID-19.

This clone was found once. Original analysis: Estimation of nucleated cell counts relied on the amplification of reference gene primers. The table came from immunoSEQ multiplex PCR; TCRdb's copy has only in-frame clones and leaves some out. The DNA was the basis for D and trimming; V, J and clone size are from that table. The sample contains hundreds of thousands of clones, about 88% of which appear only once. Cohorts were determined from participant-reported clinical history. The specimen was PBMCs or T cells enriched from blood (not recorded which). The source of this sequence is a woman in her forties or fifties who had recovered from COVID-19.

The CDR3 DNA follows: TGTGCCAGCAGCTTAAGGGGTCCCTCCCCCTACTATGGCTACACCTTC. It specifies CASSLRGPSPYYGYTF. The chain combines TRBV6-2 or TRBV6-3 with TRBJ1-2; D might be TRBD1 (5 bases). CDR1 and CDR2 from the germline V gene are MNHEY and SVGEGT. The V end lost 6 bases, the J end lost 3 bases, and 20 bases lay between the germline ends. The length of the CDR3 is 16 residues.